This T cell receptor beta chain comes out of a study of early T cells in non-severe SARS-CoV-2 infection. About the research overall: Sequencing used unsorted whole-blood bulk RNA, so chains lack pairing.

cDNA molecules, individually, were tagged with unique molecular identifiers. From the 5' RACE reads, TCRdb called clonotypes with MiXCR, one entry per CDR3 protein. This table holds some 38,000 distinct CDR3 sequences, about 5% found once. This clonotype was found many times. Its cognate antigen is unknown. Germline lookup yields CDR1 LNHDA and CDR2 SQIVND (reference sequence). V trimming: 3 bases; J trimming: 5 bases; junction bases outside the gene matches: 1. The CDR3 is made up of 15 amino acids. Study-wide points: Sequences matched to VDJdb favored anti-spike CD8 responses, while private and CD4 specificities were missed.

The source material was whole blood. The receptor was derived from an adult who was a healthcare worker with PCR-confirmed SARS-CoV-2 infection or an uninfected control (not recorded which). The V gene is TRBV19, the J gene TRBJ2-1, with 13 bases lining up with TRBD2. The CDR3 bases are TGTGCCAGTAGTATGGGGACTAGCGGGGACAATGAGCAGTTCTTC. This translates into CASSMGTSGDNEQFF.